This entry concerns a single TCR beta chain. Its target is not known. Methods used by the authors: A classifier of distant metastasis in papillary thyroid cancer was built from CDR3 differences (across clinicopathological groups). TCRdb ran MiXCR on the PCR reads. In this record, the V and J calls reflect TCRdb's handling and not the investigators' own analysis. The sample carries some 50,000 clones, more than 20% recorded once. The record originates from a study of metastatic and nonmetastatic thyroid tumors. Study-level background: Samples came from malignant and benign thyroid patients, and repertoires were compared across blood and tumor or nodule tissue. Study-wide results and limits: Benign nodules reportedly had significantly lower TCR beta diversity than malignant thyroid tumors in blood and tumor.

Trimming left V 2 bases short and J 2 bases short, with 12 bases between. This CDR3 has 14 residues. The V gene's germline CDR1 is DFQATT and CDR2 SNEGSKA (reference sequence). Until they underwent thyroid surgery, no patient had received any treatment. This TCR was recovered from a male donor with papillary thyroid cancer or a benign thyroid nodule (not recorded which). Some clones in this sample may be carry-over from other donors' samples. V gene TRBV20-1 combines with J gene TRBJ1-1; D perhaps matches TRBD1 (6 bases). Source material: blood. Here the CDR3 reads CSARSDSLNTEAFF. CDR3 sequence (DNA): TGCAGTGCTAGATCGGACAGCCTAAACACTGAAGCTTTCTTT.